The present entry profiles one T cell receptor (beta chain) with its context. As yet, its antigen is unknown. Generated by immunoSEQ multiplex PCR, the TCRdb table keeps only in-frame clones and is missing some. The sample includes roughly 100,000 clones, roughly 90% seen only once; the top ten take about 4.8%. These data belong to a study of T cell responses to AZD1222 COVID-19 vaccine. The study's findings and limits: Once two AZD1222 doses were given, Spike-specific TCR breadth and depth went up. Reportedly, nearly half of unique spike TCRs recognized epitopes outside B.1.351/B.1.1.7 mutations.

CDR1 and CDR2 from the germline V gene are KGHSH and LQKENI. CDR3 length: 13 amino acids. V lost 2 bases to trimming and J lost 4 bases, with 8 bases between them. The clonotype was recovered from an adult in good health. The V gene is TRBV18, the J gene TRBJ2-5; D tentatively reads TRBD1 or TRBD2 (5 bases each). This specimen consisted of peripheral blood, obtained on day 0 of AZD1222 vaccination. CDR3 in amino acids: CASSPGAGETQYF. CDR3 DNA: TGTGCCAGCTCACCAGGGGCGGGAGAGACCCAGTACTTC.